These 29 T cell receptor beta chains came from one sample sequenced in a study of blood T cell repertoires in COVID-19 (dated by TCRdb to the early 2020s). The library was made by the immunoSEQ multiplex PCR assay. TCRdb holds this immuneACCESS table with in-frame rearrangements only. Some clones are missing; in checked studies, unresolved V genes explain under half, and the rest has no known cause. The sample table contains around 160,000 clones; only one count was recorded for about 85% of them. The top ten clones comprise around 3.1% of the sample. Sequences were obtained from peripheral blood. These TCRs come from a middle-aged woman with active or convalescent COVID-19.

The chain couples TRBV7-9 to TRBJ1-2, with TRBD1 identical over 9 bases. The ends lost 1 base at V and 4 bases at J; junction bases unmatched: 1. Germline V gene sequence: CDR1 SEHNR, CDR2 FQNEAQ (reference sequence). CDR3 length: 14 residues. The CDR3 is CASSLETGGYGYTF. CDR3 nucleotides: TGTGCCAGCAGCTTAGAGACAGGGGGCTATGGCTACACCTTC.

The chain combines TRBV27 with TRBJ1-1; D not certain. V was pared by 3 bases and J by 1 base, with 9 bases between. This CDR3 spans 14 amino acids. The V gene's germline CDR1 is MNHEY and CDR2 SMNVEV (reference sequence). In DNA form, the CDR3 reads TGTGCCAGCAGTTTCAGCGGTAAGAACACTGAAGCTTTCTTT. This translates into CASSFSGKNTEAFF.

This clone has only one observation. The chain links TRBV5-4 to TRBJ1-1; 7 bases are shared with TRBD1. CDR1 and CDR2 from the germline V gene are SGHNT and YYREEE (reference sequence). J lost 1 base, V lost 3 bases, and 6 bases had no gene match. The CDR3 is made up of 15 amino acids. The CDR3 loop reads CASSSPTGRNTEAFF. For the CDR3, the DNA is TGTGCCAGCAGCTCACCGACAGGGAGGAACACTGAAGCTTTCTTT.

The gene calls are TRBV24-1 and TRBJ2-7; no clear D gene. The CDR3 consists of 14 residues. Trimming removed 4 bases from V and 2 bases from J, with 11 bases in between. Germline CDR1 and CDR2: KGHDR and SFDVKD. The CDR3 loop is CATSEPRLPYEQYF. CDR3 in DNA: TGTGCCACCAGTGAACCGCGCTTACCCTACGAGCAGTACTTC.

The chain uses TRBV28 and TRBJ2-2, with D possibly TRBD1 on 6 matching bases. Germline CDR1 and CDR2: MDHEN and SYDVKM. Trimming cost V 5 bases and J 6 bases, with 13 bases left between them. The CDR3 has 14 residues. The DNA of the CDR3 is TGTGCCAGCAGTAAGGGGGTTTGGTCCGGGGAGCTGTTTTTT. It codes for CASSKGVWSGELFF.

CDR3 protein: CASSLKLGWTGELFF. For the CDR3, the DNA is TGTGCCAGCAGTCTTAAACTAGGGTGGACCGGGGAGCTGTTTTTT. J is TRBJ2-2 and V is TRBV27; a possible D gene is TRBD2 (5 bases). Germline V CDR1 and CDR2: MNHEY, SMNVEV (reference sequence). The CDR3 totals 15 residues. V was clipped by 5 bases and J by 5 bases, with 15 bases between them.

This chain uses TRBV7-2 with TRBJ2-2, with 12 bases that match TRBD2. The CDR3 is made up of 17 amino acids. The germline V gene encodes CDR1 SGHTA and CDR2 FQGNSA. After removal of 5 bases from V and 8 bases from J, the junction contained 12 bases not matched to a gene. CDR3 DNA sequence: TGTGCCAGCAGCACCCGCTTCACTAGCGGGGGGCCAGGGGAGCTGTTTTTT. As protein: CASSTRFTSGGPGELFF.

The rearrangement joins TRBV28 to TRBJ2-2, with TRBD1 matching over 11 bases. This CDR3 has 18 residues. Germline V gives CDR1 MDHEN, CDR2 SYDVKM. V lost 3 bases and J lost 4; bases outside the gene matches: 10. CDR3 in amino acids: CASSLAGQGVLGTGELFF. CDR3 nucleotide sequence: TGTGCCAGCAGTTTGGCGGGACAGGGGGTTTTAGGCACCGGGGAGCTGTTTTTT.

V is TRBV28 and J is TRBJ2-3; D is unclear. V lost 4 bases and J lost 6, with 17 bases in between. Germline CDR1 and CDR2: MDHEN and SYDVKM. This CDR3 contains 15 residues. The CDR3, as DNA: TGTGCCAGCAGTTCCCACTCCCAGGCGTTGGATACGCAGTATTTT. Protein sequence: CASSSHSQALDTQYF. Drawing the rest from reference TRBV28 and TRBJ2-3, the complete variable domain is DVKVTQSSRYLVKRTGEKVFLECVQDMDHENMFWYRQDPGLGLRLIYFSYDVKMKEKGDIPEGYSVSREKKERFSLILESASTNQTSMYLCASSSHSQALDTQYFGPGTRLTVL.

The rearrangement uses TRBV28 and TRBJ2-7; TRBD2 matches 10 bases. The CDR3 loop spans 15 amino acids. Germline CDR1 MDHEN, CDR2 SYDVKM. The ends lost 5 bases at V and 7 bases at J; junction bases unmatched: 11. CDR3 DNA: TGTGCCAGCAGTGTACAGCGGGGGGGCCCGGGGGAGCAGTACTTC. Translation: CASSVQRGGPGEQYF.

This clone is a singleton in its sample. The chain has TRBV7-2 and TRBJ2-7; 7 nucleotides align to TRBD2. CDR3 size: 14 residues. Germline trimming cut 1 base from V and 6 bases from J; bases unmatched to any gene: 6. The germline gives CDR1 SGHTA, CDR2 FQGNSA. The CDR3 bases are TGTGCCAGCAGCTTAGACTGGACTAGAGGCGAGCAGTACTTC. The encoded protein is CASSLDWTRGEQYF. Looking up the rest from reference TRBV7-2 and TRBJ2-7 gives the full variable domain: GAGVSQSPSNKVTEKGKDVELRCDPISGHTALYWYRQSLGQGLEFLIYFQGNSAPDKSGLPSDRFSAERTGGSVSTLTIQRTQQEDSAVYLCASSLDWTRGEQYFGPGTRLTVT.

This clone has just a few counts. The V gene is TRBV19, the J gene TRBJ1-5; a weak D match, TRBD1 (5 bases). The CDR3 extends over 14 amino acids. In germline, CDR1 is LNHDA, CDR2 SQIVND (reference sequence). V lost 7 bases to trimming and J lost 6 bases, with 16 bases between them. The CDR3 protein is CASNPKPGAQPQHF. For the CDR3, the DNA is TGTGCCAGTAACCCGAAGCCTGGGGCTCAGCCCCAGCATTTT.

The chain carries TRBV6-2 or TRBV6-3 and TRBJ2-6, with 9 bases lining up with TRBD1. V was clipped by 6 bases and J by 0 bases; unmatched bases: 9. This CDR3 comprises 18 residues. Germline V CDR1 and CDR2: MNHEY, SVGEGT. The CDR3, as DNA: TGTGCCAGCAGCCCCGGACAGGGGACCATCTCTGGGGCCAACGTCCTGACTTTC. As protein: CASSPGQGTISGANVLTF.

This clone was recorded once. The CDR3 sequence is CASSYQTGGKAGELFF. As DNA, the CDR3 is TGCGCCAGCAGCTACCAGACAGGGGGCAAGGCCGGGGAGCTGTTTTTT. V and J are TRBV5-1 and TRBJ2-2, with 10 bases lining up with TRBD1. The ends lost 3 bases at V and 6 bases at J; junction bases unmatched: 8. The CDR3 totals 16 residues. Germline CDR1 SGHRS, CDR2 YFSETQ.

This clone has only one observation. The gene calls are TRBV24-1 and TRBJ1-2; D remains ambiguous. CDR3 length equals 12 residues. Germline-derived CDR1 and CDR2 are KGHDR and SFDVKD. Trimming left V 6 bases short and J 4 bases short, with 8 bases between. CDR3 protein: CATSPNGYGYTF. CDR3 DNA: TGTGCCACCAGTCCGAACGGCTATGGCTACACCTTC.

The rearrangement uses TRBV4-1 and TRBJ2-3; TRBD2 matches at 12 bases. The ends lost 0 bases at V and 0 bases at J; junction bases unmatched: 13. The CDR3 contains 21 residues. Germline V gives CDR1 MGHRA, CDR2 YSYEKL. DNA for the CDR3: TGCGCCAGCAGCCAAGAAACTACCAGGACTAGCGGGACATCTAGCACAGATACGCAGTATTTT. It specifies CASSQETTRTSGTSSTDTQYF.

This clone has more than one count but fewer than ten. The V gene is TRBV30, the J gene TRBJ1-1; 7 bases match TRBD1. The CDR3 spans 13 residues. V was clipped by 7 bases and J by 4 bases; unmatched bases: 9. Germline CDR1 is GTSNPN and CDR2 is SVGIG (reference sequence). CDR3 amino acids: CASNPGGITEAFF. Written as DNA, the CDR3 is TGTGCCTCGAATCCAGGGGGAATCACTGAAGCTTTCTTT.

This chain connects TRBV7-9 to TRBJ1-1; TRBD1 matches at 8 bases. Germline V gene lookup returns CDR1 SEHNR and CDR2 FQNEAQ (reference sequence). V lost 5 bases and J lost 3; bases outside the gene matches: 5. This CDR3 is built from 14 residues. CDR3 nucleotides: TGTGCCAGCAGCCCACCGACAGGGGACACTGAAGCTTTCTTT. This sequence encodes CASSPPTGDTEAFF.

The V call is TRBV5-1, the J call TRBJ2-5; 8 positions match TRBD2. V lost 4 bases to trimming and J lost 5 bases; unmatched junction nucleotides: 10. The CDR3 is 15 amino acids. Germline V gene sequence: CDR1 SGHRS, CDR2 YFSETQ. The CDR3 coding sequence is TGCGCCAGCAGCCCCCCGGGAGGGCCGGGGGAGACCCAGTACTTC. This sequence encodes CASSPPGGPGETQYF.

The chain couples TRBV6-4 to TRBJ2-1; 10 bases are shared with TRBD2. There are 16 residues in the CDR3. Looked up from germline, CDR1 is MRHNA and CDR2 is SNTAGT. Trimming at V came to 0 bases and at J to 4 bases, leaving 3 bases not matched to a gene. The CDR3 spells CASSDSASGGYNEQFF. The CDR3 DNA sequence: TGTGCCAGCAGTGACTCGGCTAGCGGGGGTTACAATGAGCAGTTCTTC.

CDR3 in DNA: TGTGCCTGGAGTGGACAGGGGATCCCCAACTATGGCTACACCTTC. It specifies CAWSGQGIPNYGYTF. This chain links TRBV30 with TRBJ1-2; 8 bases match TRBD1. The V and J ends lost 1 base and 2 bases, in that order; junction bases with no gene match: 6. CDR3 length: 15 amino acids. Germline CDR1 GTSNPN, CDR2 SVGIG (reference sequence).

This clone was recorded only once. The chain recombines TRBV28 with TRBJ2-7; 10 positions agree with TRBD1. The CDR3 extends over 17 amino acids. Germline assignment: CDR1 MDHEN and CDR2 SYDVKM. After removal of 4 bases from V and 3 bases from J, the junction contained 12 bases not matched to a gene. CDR3 sequence reads: CASSSPHGTGVSYEQYF. CDR3 nucleotide sequence: TGTGCCAGCAGTTCCCCCCATGGGACAGGGGTCAGCTACGAGCAGTACTTC.

The chain links TRBV7-2 to TRBJ2-2; 7 positions match TRBD1. Germline-derived CDR1 and CDR2 are SGHTA and FQGNSA. CDR3 length equals 16 residues. V shed 5 bases, J shed 4 bases, and the junction held 10 bases outside the gene matches. DNA for the CDR3: TGTGCCAGCAGCCGTACAGGGGATGCAGTCACCGGGGAGCTGTTTTTT. Its translation is CASSRTGDAVTGELFF.

The chain couples TRBV3-1 (or the pseudogene TRBV3-2) to TRBJ1-5; TRBD1 aligns across 10 bases. V gave up 4 bases and J gave up 4 bases; unmatched junction bases: 1. In germline, CDR1 is LGHDT, CDR2 YNNKEL (reference sequence). This CDR3 region has 14 residues. CDR3 loop: CASSRDRGNQPQHF. The CDR3 DNA is TGTGCCAGCAGCCGGGACAGGGGAAATCAGCCCCAGCATTTT.

The chain uses TRBV27 and TRBJ1-6, with TRBD1 matching over 10 bases. The CDR3 loop spans 15 amino acids. Looked up from germline, CDR1 is MNHEY and CDR2 is SMNVEV (reference sequence). Unmatched junction bases numbered 1, after V lost 3 bases and J lost 5 bases. The CDR3 sequence: CASSFGTGDNSPLHF. The CDR3 bases are TGTGCCAGCAGTTTCGGGACAGGGGATAATTCACCCCTCCACTTT.

This chain joins TRBV3-1 (or the pseudogene TRBV3-2) and TRBJ1-3, with D hard to call. Germline V gene data show CDR1 as LGHDT and CDR2 as YNNKEL (reference sequence). Trimming left V 4 bases short and J 0 bases short, with 16 bases between. This CDR3 spans 17 amino acids. CDR3 region: CASSLSWSISSGNTIYF. Written as DNA, the CDR3 is TGTGCCAGCAGCCTTTCTTGGTCGATCAGCTCTGGAAACACCATATATTTT.

The chain has TRBV27 and TRBJ1-5; D call uncertain. Germline-derived CDR1 and CDR2 are MNHEY and SMNVEV (reference sequence). The CDR3 totals 14 residues. V shed 3 bases and J shed 4 bases, with 10 bases lying between them. This chain's CDR3 is CASSFTAGNQPQHF. In nucleotides, the CDR3 is TGTGCCAGCAGTTTTACGGCGGGAAATCAGCCCCAGCATTTT.

The rearrangement uses TRBV7-9 and TRBJ1-5; no firm D call. The V and J ends lost 1 base and 1 base respectively, with 5 bases between them. The CDR3 has 14 residues. Per germline, CDR1 SEHNR and CDR2 FQNEAQ (reference sequence). CDR3 residues: CASSLGHSNQPQHF. DNA for the CDR3: TGTGCCAGCAGCTTAGGGCACAGCAATCAGCCCCAGCATTTT.

V and J are TRBV3-1 (or the pseudogene TRBV3-2) and TRBJ2-1; D is unclear. Germline values: CDR1 LGHDT, CDR2 YNNKEL (reference sequence). The CDR3 sequence is 14 residues long. V was pared by 0 bases and J by 4 bases, with 7 bases between. This CDR3 reads CASSQERSYNEQFF. The CDR3 coding sequence is TGTGCCAGCAGCCAAGAACGGTCTTACAATGAGCAGTTCTTC.